The 2 T cell receptor beta chains in this list originate from one sample, sequenced in a study of blood T cell repertoires in COVID-19. The data were produced by immunoSEQ multiplex PCR, yet TCRdb's version contains in-frame clones alone and is incomplete. The data hold roughly 70,000 clones, with around 82% observed a single time. The sequencing sample was made of peripheral blood. The receptor set was obtained from a woman aged 60-70 years with acute or convalescent COVID-19.

The chain carries TRBV18 and TRBJ1-1; D unclear. The V end lost 2 bases, the J end lost 1 base, and 5 bases lay between the germline ends. This CDR3 comprises 13 residues. Germline V gene lookup returns CDR1 KGHSH and CDR2 LQKENI. The CDR3 reads CASSPGGNTEAFF. As DNA, the CDR3 is TGTGCCAGCTCACCAGGCGGGAACACTGAAGCTTTCTTT. The full variable domain, with the rest looked up from reference TRBV18 and TRBJ1-1, is NAGVMQNPRHLVRRRGQEARLRCSPMKGHSHVYWYRQLPEEGLKFMVYLQKENIIDESGMPKERFSAEFPKEGPSILRIQQVVRGDSAAYFCASSPGGNTEAFFGQGTRLTVV.

The V gene is TRBV7-9, the J gene TRBJ1-1; no clear D. The germline V gene has CDR1 SEHNR and CDR2 FQNEAQ (reference sequence). There are 15 residues in the CDR3. Trimming removed 0 bases from V and 4 bases from J, with 12 bases in between. CDR3 in DNA: TGTGCCAGCAGCTTAGCAGGTGGAGAGGGCACTGAAGCTTTCTTT. Translation gives CASSLAGGEGTEAFF.